These 29 T cell receptor beta chains came from one sample sequenced in a study of identical twins. TCRdb analysed the 5' RACE reads with MiXCR anew, one entry per CDR3 protein. The sample has 600,000 to 800,000 distinct CDR3 sequences, around 20% seen once. The data were also submitted as part of a second study, on T cells expressing NK-cell markers.

Sequenced sample: PBMCs. These receptor sequences come from a woman aged 18-30 years in good health.

The sample holds a few counts of this clonotype. The chain recombines TRBV9 with TRBJ2-5, with 7 nucleotides matching TRBD2. The germline gives CDR1 SGDLS, CDR2 YYNGEE. The CDR3 runs to 15 residues. Trimming cost V 0 bases and J 5 bases; bases outside gene matches: 7. The CDR3 DNA is TGTGCCAGCAGCGTAGGTGGGAGGGCCGGGGAGACCCAGTACTTC. Its translation is CASSVGGRAGETQYF.

This clonotype was detected only a few times. J is TRBJ2-1 and V is TRBV29-1; D remains unclear. Trimming stripped 2 bases from V and 9 bases from J, with 8 bases between. Germline assignment: CDR1 SQVTM and CDR2 ANQGSEA. This CDR3 comprises 11 residues. Here the CDR3 DNA reads TGCAGCGTTGAACGGAGCTCTGAGCAGTTCTTC. Translation gives CSVERSSEQFF.

This clonotype was seen repeatedly, ten times or more. This chain uses TRBV20-1 with TRBJ1-1; D is unclear. Germline V gene data show CDR1 as DFQATT and CDR2 as SNEGSKA (reference sequence). CDR3 size: 12 residues. Trimming pared 5 bases from V and 2 bases from J, leaving 9 bases between. DNA of the CDR3: TGCAGTGCTGACGGTAGAAACACTGAAGCTTTCTTT. This encodes CSADGRNTEAFF.

This sequence joins TRBV6-1 and TRBJ2-1; D gene ambiguous. There are 15 residues in the CDR3. CDR1 is MNHNS, CDR2 SASEGT, per germline. Trimming cost V 6 bases and J 6 bases, with 18 bases left between them. As DNA, the CDR3 is TGTGCCAGCAGCCCGCGTCTGAGCCTACTCAATGAGCAGTTCTTC. It encodes CASSPRLSLLNEQFF.

This clonotype was seen a handful of times. The chain employs TRBV29-1 and TRBJ1-1, with 8 positions matching TRBD1. There are 13 residues in the CDR3. Germline CDR1 reads SQVTM; CDR2 reads ANQGSEA. Unmatched junction bases numbered 4, after V lost 1 base and J lost 6 bases. The CDR3: CSVEGRGLAEAFF. CDR3 coding DNA: TGCAGCGTTGAAGGCAGGGGGCTCGCTGAAGCTTTCTTT.

V and J are TRBV6-1 and TRBJ1-4, with a weak D call TRBD1 (5 bases). The V gene's germline CDR1 is MNHNS and CDR2 SASEGT. V lost 4 bases to trimming and J lost 6 bases, with 12 bases between them. The length of the CDR3 is 14 residues. The CDR3 is CASSVAVGDEKLFF. CDR3 DNA sequence: TGTGCCAGCAGTGTAGCGGTAGGGGATGAAAAACTGTTTTTT.

V gene TRBV12-3 or TRBV12-4 combines with J gene TRBJ2-7; TRBD1 aligns across 7 bases. The CDR3 is 14 amino acids. With V trimmed by 6 bases and J by 3 bases, 8 bases remained unmatched. The CDR3 DNA is TGTGCCAGCAGGGATCACAGGGGTGGCTACGAGCAGTACTTC. Its protein product is CASRDHRGGYEQYF.

At least ten counts were recorded for this clonotype. The V and J genes are TRBV29-1 and TRBJ2-7; D remains ambiguous. CDR3 size: 10 residues. Trimming cost V 4 bases and J 3 bases, with 4 bases left between them. The germline gives CDR1 SQVTM, CDR2 ANQGSEA. Here the CDR3 reads CSVGDYEQYF. The CDR3 bases are TGCAGCGTTGGGGACTACGAGCAGTACTTC.

This clonotype was counted many times. The V call is TRBV6-1, the J call TRBJ2-7; the match to TRBD1 covers 7 bases. The ends lost 6 bases at V and 3 bases at J; junction bases unmatched: 5. There are 13 residues in the CDR3. CDR1 is MNHNS and CDR2 is SASEGT in the germline V gene. The DNA for the CDR3 is TGTGCCAGCAGCCCGACAGGGAACTACGAGCAGTACTTC. This codes for CASSPTGNYEQYF.

This clonotype occurred many times. The chain has TRBV29-1 and TRBJ2-3, with D unresolved. Trimming pared 5 bases from V and 3 bases from J, leaving 0 bases between. From germline, CDR1 is SQVTM and CDR2 ANQGSEA. The CDR3 loop spans 9 amino acids. The CDR3 reads CSVTDTQYF. CDR3 coding DNA: TGCAGCGTTACAGATACGCAGTATTTT.

This clonotype was counted only a few times. V usage is TRBV5-1 and J usage is TRBJ2-7; D perhaps matches TRBD2 (6 bases). Per the germline V gene, CDR1 is SGHRS and CDR2 is YFSETQ. This CDR3 has 15 residues. Between the trimmed V and J ends, which lost 4 bases and 5 bases, there was a span of 19 bases. Here the CDR3 DNA reads TGCGCCAGCAGCACCGGCCACGGGAGAGCAGACGAGCAGTACTTC. This sequence encodes CASSTGHGRADEQYF.

As to this clonotype: One end of the junction does not line up with germline, which may come from a read error. The J gene is TRBJ2-1, the V gene TRBV7-7, with TRBD2 as a possible D gene (6 bases). Germline V gene lookup returns CDR1 SSHAT and CDR2 FNYEAQ (reference sequence). The length of the CDR3 is 15 residues. DNA of the CDR3: TGTGCTAGCAGCCCCCGCCTAGCGCTGAACAATGAGCAGTTCTTC. This encodes CASSPRLALNNEQFF. The full variable domain, with the rest looked up from reference TRBV7-7 and TRBJ2-1, is GAGVSQSPRYKVTKRGQDVTLRCDPISSHATLYWYQQALGQGPEFLTYFNYEAQPDKSGLPSDRFSAERPEGSISTLTIQRTEQRDSAMYRCASSPRLALNNEQFFGPGTRLTVL.

Here the CDR3 DNA reads TGTGCCAGCAGTTATACAGAAAGAACCACTGAAGCTTTCTTT. Residues: CASSYTERTTEAFF. This chain uses TRBV6-5 with TRBJ1-1; no firm D call. The CDR3 is 14 amino acids. Germline CDR1 MNHEY, CDR2 SVGAGI. V was pared by 3 bases and J by 4 bases, with 12 bases between.

A single count supports this clonotype. The chain couples TRBV7-9 to TRBJ2-1; the match to TRBD2 covers 15 bases. Germline CDR1 and CDR2: SEHNR and FQNEAQ (reference sequence). V trimming: 5 bases; J trimming: 7 bases; junction bases outside the gene matches: 9. This CDR3 is 17 amino acids long. As DNA, the CDR3 is TGTGCCAGCAGCGGTGGACTAGCGGGAGGGTATTGGAATGAGCAGTTCTTC. This translates into CASSGGLAGGYWNEQFF. Full variable domain (remainder filled in from reference TRBV7-9 and TRBJ2-1): DTGVSQNPRHKITKRGQNVTFRCDPISEHNRLYWYRQTLGQGPEFLTYFQNEAQLEKSRLLSDRFSAERPKGSFSTLEIQRTEQGDSAMYLCASSGGLAGGYWNEQFFGPGTRLTVL.

This clonotype was counted only a few times. The rearrangement uses TRBV20-1 and TRBJ1-5; a weak D match, TRBD1 (6 bases). Germline CDR1 DFQATT, CDR2 SNEGSKA (reference sequence). V gave up 6 bases and J gave up 0 bases, with 15 bases separating them. This CDR3 contains 15 residues. CDR3: CSASDRLNSNQPQHF. Written as DNA, the CDR3 is TGCAGTGCCAGCGACAGGCTGAATAGCAATCAGCCCCAGCATTTT.

The chain uses TRBV28 and TRBJ2-5; no clear D gene. The V end lost 6 bases, the J end lost 1 base, and 12 bases lay between the germline ends. The CDR3 is 14 amino acids. CDR1 is MDHEN, CDR2 SYDVKM, per germline. In DNA, the CDR3 is TGTGCCAGCAGAAAGCCCATGATCCAAGAGACCCAGTACTTC. It specifies CASRKPMIQETQYF.

This chain connects TRBV4-3 to TRBJ2-1, with TRBD1 matching 8 bases. The V gene end was trimmed by 5 bases and the J gene end by 10 bases; junction bases not matched to a gene: 16. CDR1 and CDR2 (germline): LGHNA, YSLEER. The CDR3 has 16 amino acids. The CDR3 coding sequence is TGCGCCAGCAGCGCTGCCTCAGGGGGCTTTTTGGAAGAGCAGTTCTTC. Amino acids: CASSAASGGFLEEQFF.

This clonotype was seen ten or more times. The gene calls are TRBV5-6 and TRBJ1-4; unclear D gene. This CDR3 comprises 13 residues. Germline V gene sequence: CDR1 SGHDT, CDR2 YYEEEE. V was trimmed by 0 bases and J by 7 bases, leaving 7 bases between them. The CDR3 DNA reads TGTGCCAGCAGCTTGGTCGCGTCTGAAAAACTGTTTTTT. It encodes CASSLVASEKLFF.

This clonotype has only a few counts. This chain links TRBV20-1 with TRBJ2-2; 15 nucleotides agree with TRBD2. Germline V gene lookup returns CDR1 DFQATT and CDR2 SNEGSKA (reference sequence). J gave up 1 base and V 0 bases, and 6 bases lay outside the gene matches. This CDR3 contains 19 residues. CDR3 protein: CSARDPGLAGGQNTGELFF. The CDR3 nucleotides read TGCAGTGCTAGAGACCCGGGACTAGCGGGAGGTCAGAACACCGGGGAGCTGTTTTTT.

This clonotype showed up many times. The chain employs TRBV5-5 and TRBJ2-5; D gene ambiguous. The CDR3 is made up of 11 amino acids. Germline CDR1 and CDR2: SGHKS and YYEKEE (reference sequence). Trimming stripped 4 bases from V and 4 bases from J, with 5 bases between. The CDR3 region has the DNA TGTGCCAGCAGCCACGGAGAGACCCAGTACTTC. It encodes CASSHGETQYF.

This clonotype was detected many times. The chain uses TRBV7-3 and TRBJ2-2, with 8 bases identical to TRBD2. Germline CDR1 is SGHTA and CDR2 is FQGTGA. Trimming removed 5 bases from V and 5 bases from J; junction bases left unmatched: 10. The CDR3 consists of 16 residues. The CDR3 region is CASSTSGGSGTGELFF. The DNA for the CDR3 is TGTGCCAGCAGCACCAGCGGGGGCTCCGGGACCGGGGAGCTGTTTTTT.

V and J are TRBV5-1 and TRBJ2-7, with 7 positions matching TRBD1. This CDR3 spans 15 amino acids. J gave up 4 bases and V 3 bases, and 10 bases lay outside the gene matches. Germline CDR1 is SGHRS and CDR2 is YFSETQ. For the CDR3, the DNA is TGCGCCAGCAGCTCCGGGACAGCCGTCGCGTACGAGCAGTACTTC. It codes for CASSSGTAVAYEQYF.

The chain combines TRBV5-5 with TRBJ2-7; 7 bases align to TRBD1. V shed 3 bases and J 3 bases; nucleotides not matched to a gene: 6. The CDR3 spans 14 residues. Germline-derived CDR1 and CDR2 are SGHKS and YYEKEE (reference sequence). This CDR3 is CASSSTGANYEQYF. The CDR3 DNA is TGTGCCAGCAGCTCCACAGGGGCCAACTACGAGCAGTACTTC.

This clonotype was detected a few times. This chain links TRBV6-6 with TRBJ2-1, with 9 bases lining up with TRBD1. J was trimmed by 10 bases and V by 5 bases; bases with no gene match: 6. Germline V CDR1 and CDR2: MNHNY, SVGAGI (reference sequence). CDR3 length: 13 amino acids. The CDR3 nucleotides are TGTGCCAGCAGTCCTACAGGGGGCGGGGAGCAGTTCTTC. It translates to CASSPTGGGEQFF.

Ten or more counts support this clonotype. J is TRBJ2-1 and V is TRBV14; D is uncertain. From germline, CDR1 is SGHDN and CDR2 FVKESK. The CDR3 runs to 11 residues. V lost 2 bases, J lost 9 bases, and 5 bases lay in between. CDR3 protein: CASSQLLEQFF. CDR3 nucleotide sequence: TGTGCCAGCAGCCAACTCCTTGAGCAGTTCTTC.

This clonotype showed up many times. CDR3 DNA: TGTGCCATCAGTGACTGGGGGAACATTCGCACAGATACGCAGTATTTT. As protein: CAISDWGNIRTDTQYF. The chain has TRBV10-3 and TRBJ2-3; the D call may be TRBD1 or TRBD2 (5 bases each). The germline V and J ends were trimmed by 3 bases and 1 base, with 14 bases remaining between them. Germline V CDR1 and CDR2: ENHRY, SYGVKD. CDR3 length: 16 residues.

The V call is TRBV5-1, the J call TRBJ2-3; possibly TRBD1 or TRBD2 for D (5 bases each). This CDR3 is 14 amino acids long. V lost 4 bases and J lost 2, with 11 bases in between. Germline CDR1 is SGHRS and CDR2 is YFSETQ. The CDR3 nucleotides read TGCGCCAGCAGCCCCCCGGGGCCCACAGATACGCAGTATTTT. Amino acids: CASSPPGPTDTQYF.

This clonotype has a handful of counts. The chain couples TRBV6-1 to TRBJ2-3, with 10 bases fitting TRBD2. This CDR3 has 16 amino acids. The germline V gene has CDR1 MNHNS and CDR2 SASEGT. J lost 4 bases, V lost 5 bases, and 9 bases had no gene match. CDR3 protein: CASSTPLAGEADTQYF. In DNA, the CDR3 is TGTGCCAGCAGTACCCCTCTAGCGGGAGAGGCAGATACGCAGTATTTT.

The rearrangement uses TRBV6-2 or TRBV6-3 and TRBJ2-5; D uncertain. The CDR3 spans 16 residues. V was clipped by 4 bases and J by 5 bases, with 20 bases between them. Germline assignment: CDR1 MNHEY and CDR2 SVGEGT. The CDR3 loop is CASSFEDPISEETQYF. DNA for the CDR3: TGTGCCAGCAGTTTTGAGGACCCCATCAGTGAGGAGACCCAGTACTTC.